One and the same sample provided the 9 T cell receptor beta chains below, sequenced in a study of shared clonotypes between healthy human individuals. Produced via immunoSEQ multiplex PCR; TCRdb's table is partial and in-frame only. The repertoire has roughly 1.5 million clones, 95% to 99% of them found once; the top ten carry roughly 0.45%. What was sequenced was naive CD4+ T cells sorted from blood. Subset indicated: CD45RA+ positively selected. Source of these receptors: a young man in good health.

This CDR3 reads CASSQDKGSGRFSGNEQFF. CDR3 in DNA: TGTGCCAGCAGCCAAGATAAGGGTAGCGGGAGGTTCTCGGGCAATGAGCAGTTCTTC. V is TRBV14 and J is TRBJ2-1; 10 nucleotides line up with TRBD2. The CDR3 runs to 19 residues. Losses at the gene ends were 0 bases for V and 6 bases for J; bases not matched to a gene: 14. Germline values: CDR1 SGHDN, CDR2 FVKESK.

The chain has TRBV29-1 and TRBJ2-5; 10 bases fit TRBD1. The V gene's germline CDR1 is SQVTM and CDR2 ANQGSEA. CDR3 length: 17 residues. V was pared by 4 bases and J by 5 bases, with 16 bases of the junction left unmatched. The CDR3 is CSVAVLWRQGAVETQYF. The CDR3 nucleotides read TGCAGCGTTGCTGTTCTCTGGCGACAGGGGGCTGTGGAGACCCAGTACTTC.

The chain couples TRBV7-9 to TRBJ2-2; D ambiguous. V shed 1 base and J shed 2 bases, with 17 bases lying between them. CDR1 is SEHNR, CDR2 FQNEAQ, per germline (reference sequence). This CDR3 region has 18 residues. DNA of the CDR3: TGTGCCAGCAGCTTAGTACCTAATAGAAAACCCAACACCGGGGAGCTGTTTTTT. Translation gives CASSLVPNRKPNTGELFF. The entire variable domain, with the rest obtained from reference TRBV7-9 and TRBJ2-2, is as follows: DTGVSQNPRHKITKRGQNVTFRCDPISEHNRLYWYRQTLGQGPEFLTYFQNEAQLEKSRLLSDRFSAERPKGSFSTLEIQRTEQGDSAMYLCASSLVPNRKPNTGELFFGEGSRLTVL.

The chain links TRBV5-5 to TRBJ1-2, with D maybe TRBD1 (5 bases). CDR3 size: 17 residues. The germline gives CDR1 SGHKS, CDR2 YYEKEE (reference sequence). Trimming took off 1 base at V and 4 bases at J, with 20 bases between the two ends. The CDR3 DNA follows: TGTGCCAGCAGCTTGTCCCCATCGTCAGGGCTCGGCTATGGCTACACCTTC. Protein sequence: CASSLSPSSGLGYGYTF.

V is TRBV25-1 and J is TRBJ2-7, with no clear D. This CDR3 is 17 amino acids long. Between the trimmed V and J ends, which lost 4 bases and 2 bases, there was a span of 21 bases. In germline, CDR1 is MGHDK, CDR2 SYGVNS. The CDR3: CASSVVRDGDLTYEQYF. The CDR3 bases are TGTGCCAGCAGTGTTGTGAGAGACGGAGATCTTACCTACGAGCAGTACTTC.

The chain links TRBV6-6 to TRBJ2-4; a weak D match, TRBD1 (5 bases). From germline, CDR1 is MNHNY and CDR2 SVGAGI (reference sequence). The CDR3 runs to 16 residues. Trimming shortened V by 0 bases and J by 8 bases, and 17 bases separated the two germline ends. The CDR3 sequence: CASSYSISGLWDIQYF. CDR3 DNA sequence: TGTGCCAGCAGTTACTCGATCTCAGGGCTCTGGGACATTCAGTACTTC.

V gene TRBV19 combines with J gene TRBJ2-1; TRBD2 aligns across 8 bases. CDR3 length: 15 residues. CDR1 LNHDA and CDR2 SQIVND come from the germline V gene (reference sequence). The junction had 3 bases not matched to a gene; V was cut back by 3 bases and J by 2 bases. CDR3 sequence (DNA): TGTGCCAGTAGTATCTTCGGGAGGGCCTACAATGAGCAGTTCTTC. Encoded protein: CASSIFGRAYNEQFF.

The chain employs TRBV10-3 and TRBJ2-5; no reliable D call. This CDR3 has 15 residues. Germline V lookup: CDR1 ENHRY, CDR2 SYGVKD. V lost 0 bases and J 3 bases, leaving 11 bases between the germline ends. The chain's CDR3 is CAISESLLNKETQYF. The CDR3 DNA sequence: TGTGCCATCAGTGAGTCGCTCCTCAACAAAGAGACCCAGTACTTC.

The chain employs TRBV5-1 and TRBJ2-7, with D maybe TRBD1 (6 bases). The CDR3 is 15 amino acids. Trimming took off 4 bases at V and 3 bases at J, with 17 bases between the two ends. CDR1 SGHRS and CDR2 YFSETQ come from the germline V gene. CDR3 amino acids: CASSPSTGQVYEQYF. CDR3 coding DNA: TGCGCCAGCAGCCCATCGACAGGCCAAGTCTACGAGCAGTACTTC.